This T cell receptor beta chain was sequenced during a study of blood T cells in healthy people across ages. Caucasian individuals from Russia who were healthy and aged about 6 to 95 acted as donors. The total RNA that was extracted per sample amounted to at least 5 micrograms. Then a second PCR, running roughly 7 to 12 cycles, was carried out with a sample-barcoded 5' primer and a J-beta primer mix. TCRdb reanalysed the 5' RACE reads using MiXCR and keeps one entry per CDR3 protein. Of some 1 million distinct CDR3 sequences in the sample, 45% were seen once. The TCR sequence derives from a woman aged 55-69 years in good health. Sequencing input: blood.

The CDR3: CAISAGQGVYEQYF. DNA of the CDR3: TGTGCCATCAGTGCGGGACAGGGGGTTTACGAGCAGTACTTC. This sequence joins TRBV10-3 and TRBJ2-7, with TRBD1 identical over 11 bases. The CDR3 is 14 residues long. The V segment lost 4 bases and the J segment 4 bases; nucleotides outside the gene matches: 3. Per the germline V gene, CDR1 is ENHRY and CDR2 is SYGVKD.